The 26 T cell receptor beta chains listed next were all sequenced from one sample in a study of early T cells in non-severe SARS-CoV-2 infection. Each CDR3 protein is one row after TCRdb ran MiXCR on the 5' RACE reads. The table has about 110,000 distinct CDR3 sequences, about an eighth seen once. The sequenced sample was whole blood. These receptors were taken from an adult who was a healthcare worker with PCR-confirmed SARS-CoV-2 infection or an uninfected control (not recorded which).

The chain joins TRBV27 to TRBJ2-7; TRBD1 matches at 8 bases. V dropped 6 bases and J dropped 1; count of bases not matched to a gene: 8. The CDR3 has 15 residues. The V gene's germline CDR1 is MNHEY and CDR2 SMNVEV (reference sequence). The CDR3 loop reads CASRRTGSLSYEQYF. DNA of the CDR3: TGTGCCAGCAGGAGGACAGGGTCCCTTTCCTACGAGCAGTACTTC.

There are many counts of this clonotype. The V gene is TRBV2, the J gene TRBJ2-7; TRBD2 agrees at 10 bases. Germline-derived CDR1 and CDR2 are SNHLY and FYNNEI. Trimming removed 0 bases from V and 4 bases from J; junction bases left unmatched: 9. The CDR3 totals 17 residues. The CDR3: CASSEASGRALGYEQYF. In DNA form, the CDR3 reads TGTGCCAGCAGTGAAGCGAGCGGGAGGGCCCTCGGGTACGAGCAGTACTTC.

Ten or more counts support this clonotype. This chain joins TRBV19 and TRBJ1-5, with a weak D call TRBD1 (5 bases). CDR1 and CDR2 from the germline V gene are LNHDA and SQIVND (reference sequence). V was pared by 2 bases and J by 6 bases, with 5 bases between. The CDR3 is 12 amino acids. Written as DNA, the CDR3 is TGTGCCAGTAGTATAAGGGGTCAGCCCCAGCATTTT. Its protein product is CASSIRGQPQHF.

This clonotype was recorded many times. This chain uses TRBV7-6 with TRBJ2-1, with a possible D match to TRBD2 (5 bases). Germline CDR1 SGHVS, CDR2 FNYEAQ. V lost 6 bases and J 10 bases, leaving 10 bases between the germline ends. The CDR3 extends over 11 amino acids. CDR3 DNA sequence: TGTGCCAGCAGTAACGGGATGGAGCAGTTCTTC. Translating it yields CASSNGMEQFF.

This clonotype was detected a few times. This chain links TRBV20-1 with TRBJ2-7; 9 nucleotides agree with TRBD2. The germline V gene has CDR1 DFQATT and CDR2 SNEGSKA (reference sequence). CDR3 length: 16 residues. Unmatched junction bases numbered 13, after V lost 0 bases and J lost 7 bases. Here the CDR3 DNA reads TGCAGTGCTAGAGATGAAAAGGCTAGCGGGGCGGGGGAGCAGTACTTC. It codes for CSARDEKASGAGEQYF.

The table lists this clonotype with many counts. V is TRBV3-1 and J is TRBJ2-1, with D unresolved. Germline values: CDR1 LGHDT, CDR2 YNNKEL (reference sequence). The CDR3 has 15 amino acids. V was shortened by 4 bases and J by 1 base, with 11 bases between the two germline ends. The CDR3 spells CASSREPPSYNEQFF. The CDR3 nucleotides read TGTGCCAGCAGCCGAGAACCGCCTTCCTACAATGAGCAGTTCTTC.

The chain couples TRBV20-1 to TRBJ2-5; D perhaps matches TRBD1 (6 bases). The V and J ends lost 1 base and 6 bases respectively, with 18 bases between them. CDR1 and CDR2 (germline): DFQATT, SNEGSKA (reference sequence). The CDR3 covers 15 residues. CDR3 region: CSARAFGTTSKTQYF. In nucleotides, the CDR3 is TGCAGTGCTAGAGCCTTCGGGACAACGTCGAAGACCCAGTACTTC.

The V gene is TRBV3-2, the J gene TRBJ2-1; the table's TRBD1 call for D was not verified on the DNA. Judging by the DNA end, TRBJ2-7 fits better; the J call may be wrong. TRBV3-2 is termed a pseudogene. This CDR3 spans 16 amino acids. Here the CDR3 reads CASSQEERMQGNEQYF. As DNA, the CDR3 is TGCGCCAGCAGCCAAGAAGAGAGGATGCAGGGAAATGAGCAGTACTTC.

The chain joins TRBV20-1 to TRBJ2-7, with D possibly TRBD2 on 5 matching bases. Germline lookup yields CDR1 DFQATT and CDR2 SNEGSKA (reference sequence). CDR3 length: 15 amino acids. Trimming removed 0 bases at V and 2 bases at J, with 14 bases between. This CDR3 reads CSARDHRGTAYEQYF. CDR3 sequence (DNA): TGCAGTGCTAGAGATCACCGGGGAACGGCCTACGAGCAGTACTTC.

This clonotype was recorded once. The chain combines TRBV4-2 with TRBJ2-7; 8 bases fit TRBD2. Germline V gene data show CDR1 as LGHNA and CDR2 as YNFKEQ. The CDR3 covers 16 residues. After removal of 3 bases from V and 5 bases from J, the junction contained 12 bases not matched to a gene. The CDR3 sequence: CASSHSLAGLKNEQYF. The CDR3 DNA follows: TGTGCCAGCAGCCATTCTTTAGCGGGATTAAAAAACGAGCAGTACTTC.

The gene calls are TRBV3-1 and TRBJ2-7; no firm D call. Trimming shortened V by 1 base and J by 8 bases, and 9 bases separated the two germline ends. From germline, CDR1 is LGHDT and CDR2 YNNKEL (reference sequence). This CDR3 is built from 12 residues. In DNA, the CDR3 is TGTGCCAGCAGCCAAGCTTTGACGAAGCAGTACTTC. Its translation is CASSQALTKQYF.

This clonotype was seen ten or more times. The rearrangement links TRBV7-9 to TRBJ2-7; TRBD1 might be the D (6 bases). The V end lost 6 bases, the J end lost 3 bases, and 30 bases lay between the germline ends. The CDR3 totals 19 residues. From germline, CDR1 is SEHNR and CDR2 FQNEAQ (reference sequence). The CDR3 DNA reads TGTGCCAGCAGTCCAGCCGCCGGGACATCACCTGGTCGCAGCTACGAGCAGTACTTC. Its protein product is CASSPAAGTSPGRSYEQYF.

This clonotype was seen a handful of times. CDR3 sequence reads: CATGRETDTQYF. CDR3 nucleotide sequence: TGTGCCACTGGAAGGGAAACAGATACGCAGTATTTT. The V and J genes are TRBV28 and TRBJ2-3; D uncertain. V lost 10 bases, J lost 3 bases, and 11 bases lay in between. Germline assignment: CDR1 MDHEN and CDR2 SYDVKM. CDR3 length equals 12 residues.

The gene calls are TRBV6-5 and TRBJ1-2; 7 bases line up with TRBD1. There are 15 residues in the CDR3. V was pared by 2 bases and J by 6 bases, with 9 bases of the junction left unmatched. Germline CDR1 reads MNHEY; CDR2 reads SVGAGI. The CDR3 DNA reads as TGTGCCAGCAGTTACATCGGGGGAGGGGGCGATGGCTACACCTTC. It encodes CASSYIGGGGDGYTF.

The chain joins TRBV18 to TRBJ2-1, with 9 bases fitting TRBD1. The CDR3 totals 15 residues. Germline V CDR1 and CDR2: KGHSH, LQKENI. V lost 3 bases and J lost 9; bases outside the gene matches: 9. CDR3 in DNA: TGTGCCAGCTCACCCCGGGACAGGGACACAATTGAGCAGTTCTTC. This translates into CASSPRDRDTIEQFF.

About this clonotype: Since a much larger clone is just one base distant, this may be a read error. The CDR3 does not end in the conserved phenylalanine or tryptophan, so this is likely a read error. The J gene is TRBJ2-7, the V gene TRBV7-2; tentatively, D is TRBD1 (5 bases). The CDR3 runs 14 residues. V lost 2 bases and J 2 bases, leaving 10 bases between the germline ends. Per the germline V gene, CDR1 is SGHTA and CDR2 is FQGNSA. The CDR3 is CASSLRQITYEQYL. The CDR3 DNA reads TGTGCCAGCAGCTTACGACAGATCACCTACGAGCAGTACTTG.

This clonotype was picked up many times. Here the CDR3 DNA reads TGTGCCAGCAGCTCGTACCATGAGCAGTTCTTC. It specifies CASSSYHEQFF. This sequence joins TRBV11-2 and TRBJ2-1; D not resolved. The CDR3 is 11 residues long. Germline values: CDR1 SGHAT, CDR2 FQNNGV. With 4 bases removed from V and 8 bases from J, the gap between germline ends came to 6 bases.

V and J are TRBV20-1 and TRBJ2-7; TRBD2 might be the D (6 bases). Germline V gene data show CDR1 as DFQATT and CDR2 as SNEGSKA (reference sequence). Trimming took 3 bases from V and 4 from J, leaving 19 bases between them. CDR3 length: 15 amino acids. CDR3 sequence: CSASSGGTALYEQYF. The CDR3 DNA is TGCAGTGCTAGCAGTGGAGGGACCGCACTATACGAGCAGTACTTC.

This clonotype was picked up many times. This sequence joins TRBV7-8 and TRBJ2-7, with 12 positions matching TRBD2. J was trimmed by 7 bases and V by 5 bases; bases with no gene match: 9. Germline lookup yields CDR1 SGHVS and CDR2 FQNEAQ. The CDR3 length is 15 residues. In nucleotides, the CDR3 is TGTGCCAGCAGCCGCAACCCTAGCGGGGGGGAGGAGCAGTACTTC. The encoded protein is CASSRNPSGGEEQYF.

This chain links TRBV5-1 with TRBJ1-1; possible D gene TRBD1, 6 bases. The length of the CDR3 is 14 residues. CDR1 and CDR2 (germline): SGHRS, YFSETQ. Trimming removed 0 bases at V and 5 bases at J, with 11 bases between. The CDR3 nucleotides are TGCGCCAGCAGCTTGGAGGGGGGATGGACTGAAGCTTTCTTT. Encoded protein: CASSLEGGWTEAFF. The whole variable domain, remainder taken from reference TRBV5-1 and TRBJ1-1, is KAGVTQTPRYLIKTRGQQVTLSCSPISGHRSVSWYQQTPGQGLQFLFEYFSETQRNKGNFPGRFSGRQFSNSRSEMNVSTLELGDSALYLCASSLEGGWTEAFFGQGTRLTVV.

The CDR3 reads CASRGGQGTEAFF. CDR3 coding DNA: TGTGCCAGCAGGGGTGGCCAGGGCACTGAAGCTTTCTTT. This rearrangement joins TRBV6-6 to TRBJ1-1; a possible D gene is TRBD1 (5 bases). Per the germline V gene, CDR1 is MNHNY and CDR2 is SVGAGI (reference sequence). The V end lost 6 bases, the J end lost 4 bases, and 12 bases lay between the germline ends. The CDR3 has 13 amino acids.

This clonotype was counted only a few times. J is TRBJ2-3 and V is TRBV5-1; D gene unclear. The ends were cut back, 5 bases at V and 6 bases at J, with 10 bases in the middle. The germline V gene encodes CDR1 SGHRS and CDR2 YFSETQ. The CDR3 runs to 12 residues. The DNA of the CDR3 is TGCGCCAGCAGGTTGAATGAGGATACGCAGTATTTT. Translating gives CASRLNEDTQYF.

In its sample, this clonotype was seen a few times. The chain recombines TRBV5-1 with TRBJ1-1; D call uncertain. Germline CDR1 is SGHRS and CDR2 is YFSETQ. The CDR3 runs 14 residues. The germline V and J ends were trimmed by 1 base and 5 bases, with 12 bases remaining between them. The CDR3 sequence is CASSLFGDRTEAFF. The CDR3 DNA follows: TGCGCCAGCAGCTTGTTCGGGGATCGAACTGAAGCTTTCTTT.

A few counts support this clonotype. The CDR3 sequence: CASSLVGLAGADTQYF. The CDR3 DNA is TGTGCCAGCAGCTTAGTTGGACTAGCGGGAGCGGATACGCAGTATTTT. The chain recombines TRBV11-2 with TRBJ2-3, with 13 bases that match TRBD2. V was clipped by 1 base and J by 6 bases; unmatched bases: 4. CDR3 length: 16 amino acids. Per the germline V gene, CDR1 is SGHAT and CDR2 is FQNNGV.

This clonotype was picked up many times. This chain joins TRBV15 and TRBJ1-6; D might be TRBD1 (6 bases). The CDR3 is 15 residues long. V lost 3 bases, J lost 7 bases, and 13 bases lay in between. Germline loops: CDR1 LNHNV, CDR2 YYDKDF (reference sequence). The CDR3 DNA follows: TGTGCCACCAGCAGCAAACATCAGGGGAATTCACCCCTCCACTTT. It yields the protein CATSSKHQGNSPLHF. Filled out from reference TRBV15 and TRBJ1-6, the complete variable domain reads DAMVIQNPRYQVTQFGKPVTLSCSQTLNHNVMYWYQQKSSQAPKLLFHYYDKDFNNEADTPDNFQSRRPNTSFCFLDIRSPGLGDTAMYLCATSSKHQGNSPLHFGNGTRLTVT.

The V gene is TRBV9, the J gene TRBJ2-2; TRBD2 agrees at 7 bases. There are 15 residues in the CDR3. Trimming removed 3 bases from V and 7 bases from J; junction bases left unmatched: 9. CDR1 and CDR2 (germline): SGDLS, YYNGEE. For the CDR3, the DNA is TGTGCCAGCAGCGCCGCCGCGGGAGCTATCGGGGAGCTGTTTTTT. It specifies CASSAAAGAIGELFF.